The T cell receptor beta chain under discussion was sequenced for a study of T-cell memory formation after mild COVID-19. Study-level findings and limits: Chiefly within CM and EM were the contracting CD4+ clones; CD8+ ones were within EMRA.

The V end was cut by 1 base, the J end by 5 bases, with 11 bases between. Germline assignment: CDR1 SEHNR and CDR2 FQNEAQ (reference sequence). This CDR3 comprises 14 residues. Researchers used 5'RACE with constant-segment primers to make TCR alpha and TCR beta cDNA libraries that carry sample barcodes and UMIs. TCRdb reanalysed the 5' RACE reads using MiXCR and keeps one entry per CDR3 protein. The repertoire holds approximately 100,000 distinct CDR3 sequences, over 8.5% seen once, with around 40% in the top ten. A remark on this clonotype: What it recognizes is unknown.

The V call is TRBV7-9, the J call TRBJ2-5; weak D call: TRBD1 (5 bases). The sequencing sample was made of PBMCs or a T cell subset sorted from them (not recorded which). The clonotype comes from a man aged 18 to 30 who had mild COVID-19 (a few samples of this study predate the infection). Cell type and time point are not known. The CDR3 nucleotides are TGTGCCAGCAGCTTAGTTCGCCAGGGTGAGACCCAGTACTTC. It yields the protein CASSLVRQGETQYF.